This T cell receptor beta chain was sequenced for a study of blood T cell repertoires in COVID-19. Overall study: Sources were T cells, B-cell-depleted T cells, or PBMCs; the material itself was cDNA or gDNA.

Original data processing: Nucleated cell number was recorded as an estimate derived from reference gene primer amplification. TCRdb keeps only in-frame clones here, not all; method: immunoSEQ multiplex PCR. That table gives V, J and clone size, and the DNA gave D and trimming. The sample contains around 160,000 clones, about four fifths of which appear only once. Losses at the gene ends were 6 bases for V and 4 bases for J; bases not matched to a gene: 7. The CDR3 runs to 15 residues. Per germline, CDR1 SQVTM and CDR2 ANQGSEA. The study drew participants aged roughly 18 to 95 years from roughly 25 US areas. In Cohort 3, a recovered donor had either two negative PCRs, clearance, or symptom resolution.

The chain couples TRBV29-1 to TRBJ2-1, with TRBD2 matching 12 bases. The receptor's source is a woman aged 55 to 70 who had recovered from COVID-19. Sequencing input: PBMCs or T cells enriched from blood (not recorded which). CDR3 nucleotide sequence: TGCAGCGTCTACGGACTAGCGGGGAGGTACAATGAGCAGTTCTTC. Protein product: CSVYGLAGRYNEQFF.